These T cell receptor beta chains were read from a single sample in a study of T-cell memory formation after mild COVID-19. Via MiXCR, TCRdb re-called the 5' RACE reads, giving one row per CDR3 protein. This table has approximately 300,000 distinct CDR3 sequences, more than 15% appearing once. The sequenced sample consisted of PBMCs or a T cell subset sorted from them (not recorded which). These TCRs come from a man younger than 35 who had mild COVID-19 (a few samples of this study predate the infection). Cell type and time point are not known. Both conserved end residues are part of each CDR3. A D gene is named only where the DNA matches it firmly. Clone size is given for some rows only: seen once, a few or many times, or a class if the clone is expanded.

clone size: many; CDR3 length: 14; J gene: TRBJ2-3; V gene: TRBV5-1; D gene: .; CDR3 DNA: TGCGCCAGCAGCTTAACAGACATCACAGATACGCAGTATTTT; CDR3 protein: CASSLTDITDTQYF
clone size: few; CDR3 length: 17; J gene: TRBJ2-3; V gene: TRBV10-3; D gene: .; CDR3 DNA: TGTGCCATCAGTGAGTCGGAGACTAGTATGGGAACAGATACGCAGTATTTT; CDR3 protein: CAISESETSMGTDTQYF
clone size: few; CDR3 length: 14; J gene: TRBJ2-1; V gene: TRBV3-1; D gene: .; CDR3 DNA: TGTGCCAGCAGCCAAGCCGGGGACTACAATGAGCAGTTCTTC; CDR3 protein: CASSQAGDYNEQFF
clone size: .; CDR3 length: 21; J gene: TRBJ2-5; V gene: TRBV6-2/TRBV6-3; D gene: TRBD2; CDR3 DNA: TGTGCCAGCAGTAACCAACTCCTGGGACTAGCGGGGGGGCCATACCAAGAGACCCAGTACTTC; CDR3 protein: CASSNQLLGLAGGPYQETQYF
clone size: .; CDR3 length: 15; J gene: TRBJ1-2; V gene: TRBV7-8; D gene: .; CDR3 DNA: TGTGCCAGCAGCTTAGGGACAGTAGTTTACTATGGCTACACCTTC; CDR3 protein: CASSLGTVVYYGYTF
clone size: .; CDR3 length: 15; J gene: TRBJ1-3; V gene: TRBV5-1; D gene: .; CDR3 DNA: TGCGCCAGCAGCGGGTCAGGAGGGCCTGGAAACACCATATATTTT; CDR3 protein: CASSGSGGPGNTIYF
clone size: many; CDR3 length: 15; J gene: TRBJ2-2; V gene: TRBV4-1; D gene: .; CDR3 DNA: TGCGCCAGCAGCCAGGGACACACGAACACCGGGGAGCTGTTTTTT; CDR3 protein: CASSQGHTNTGELFF
clone size: few; CDR3 length: 16; J gene: TRBJ2-1; V gene: TRBV7-8; D gene: .; CDR3 DNA: TGTGCCAGCAGCTTAGTGGGGCTAGAAGGATACAATGAGCAGTTCTTC; CDR3 protein: CASSLVGLEGYNEQFF
clone size: few; CDR3 length: 15; J gene: TRBJ2-3; V gene: TRBV10-3; D gene: .; CDR3 DNA: TGTGCCATCAGACCGGGACTTAGCGACACAGATACGCAGTATTTT; CDR3 protein: CAIRPGLSDTDTQYF
clone size: few; CDR3 length: 14; J gene: TRBJ1-5; V gene: TRBV2; D gene: .; CDR3 DNA: TGTGCCAGCAGTCCTCCGGACACTTATCAGCCCCAGCATTTT; CDR3 protein: CASSPPDTYQPQHF
clone size: .; CDR3 length: 17; J gene: TRBJ2-1; V gene: TRBV6-6; D gene: TRBD2; CDR3 DNA: TGTGCCACGAAGTCAACTAGCGGGGCCTTCTCCTACAATGAGCAGTTCTTC; CDR3 protein: CATKSTSGAFSYNEQFF
clone size: few; CDR3 length: 14; J gene: TRBJ2-1; V gene: TRBV6-5; D gene: TRBD2; CDR3 DNA: TGTGCCAGCAGTTACCTAGGACTAGCTGATGAGCAGTTCTTC; CDR3 protein: CASSYLGLADEQFF
clone size: .; CDR3 length: 17; J gene: TRBJ2-4; V gene: TRBV6-6; D gene: .; CDR3 DNA: TGTGCCAGCAGTTACAAGGGCGGACCACTAGCCAAAAACATTCAGTACTTC; CDR3 protein: CASSYKGGPLAKNIQYF
clone size: .; CDR3 length: 14; J gene: TRBJ1-5; V gene: TRBV10-3; D gene: .; CDR3 DNA: TGTGCCATCAGTGAGGTTTCAGGGCGCCAGCCCCAGCATTTT; CDR3 protein: CAISEVSGRQPQHF
clone size: many; CDR3 length: 15; J gene: TRBJ2-5; V gene: TRBV15; D gene: TRBD2; CDR3 DNA: TGTGCCACCAGCCCTGGACTAGCGGGCCAAGAGACCCAGTACTTC; CDR3 protein: CATSPGLAGQETQYF
clone size: few; CDR3 length: 16; J gene: TRBJ2-5; V gene: TRBV7-2; D gene: .; CDR3 DNA: TGTGCCAGCAGCTTAGGTTGGACCGCTTCCGCAGGGACCCAGTACTTC; CDR3 protein: CASSLGWTASAGTQYF
clone size: .; CDR3 length: 11; J gene: TRBJ2-5; V gene: TRBV20-1; D gene: .; CDR3 DNA: TGCAGTGCTAGATCCCGCGAGACCCAGTACTTC; CDR3 protein: CSARSRETQYF
clone size: .; CDR3 length: 16; J gene: TRBJ1-4; V gene: TRBV14; D gene: TRBD1; CDR3 DNA: TGTGCCAGCAGGCGGACAGGGGAAGTCTCTAATGAAAAACTGTTTTTT; CDR3 protein: CASRRTGEVSNEKLFF
clone size: .; CDR3 length: 14; J gene: TRBJ2-4; V gene: TRBV11-2; D gene: .; CDR3 DNA: TGTGCCAGCAGCCCATGGGACAACGAAAACATTCAGTACTTC; CDR3 protein: CASSPWDNENIQYF
clone size: few; CDR3 length: 14; J gene: TRBJ2-7; V gene: TRBV5-5; D gene: .; CDR3 DNA: TGTGCCAGCAGCCCATACGACGGGAAGTACGAGCAGTACTTC; CDR3 protein: CASSPYDGKYEQYF
clone size: few; CDR3 length: 13; J gene: TRBJ2-3; V gene: TRBV2; D gene: .; CDR3 DNA: TGTGCCAGCAGTGTTTTAGGATCAGATACGCAGTATTTT; CDR3 protein: CASSVLGSDTQYF
clone size: .; CDR3 length: 14; J gene: TRBJ1-1; V gene: TRBV20-1; D gene: .; CDR3 DNA: TGCAGTGCTAGAGGGGATCCGGGAGGCACTGAAGCTTTCTTT; CDR3 protein: CSARGDPGGTEAFF
clone size: .; CDR3 length: 14; J gene: TRBJ1-2; V gene: TRBV11-1; D gene: TRBD1; CDR3 DNA: TGTGCCAGCAGTAAGAGAACAGGGGACCATGGCTACACCTTC; CDR3 protein: CASSKRTGDHGYTF
clone size: .; CDR3 length: 13; J gene: TRBJ2-5; V gene: TRBV12-3/TRBV12-4; D gene: .; CDR3 DNA: TGTGCCAGCAGTTTATTGGGGGAAGAGACCCAGTACTTC; CDR3 protein: CASSLLGEETQYF
clone size: .; CDR3 length: 15; J gene: TRBJ1-1; V gene: TRBV4-3; D gene: .; CDR3 DNA: TGCGCCAGCAGCCAAGAACGAGCGGGTTTAACTGAAGCTTTCTTT; CDR3 protein: CASSQERAGLTEAFF
clone size: few; CDR3 length: 14; J gene: TRBJ2-2; V gene: TRBV5-1; D gene: TRBD2; CDR3 DNA: TGCGCCAGCAGCTTGCGGGAGGGCGCCGGGGAGCTGTTTTTT; CDR3 protein: CASSLREGAGELFF
clone size: few; CDR3 length: 13; J gene: TRBJ2-7; V gene: TRBV29-1; D gene: .; CDR3 DNA: TGCAGCGTGGGGACTGACCTTGCCTACGAGCAGTACTTC; CDR3 protein: CSVGTDLAYEQYF
clone size: many; CDR3 length: 15; J gene: TRBJ2-2; V gene: TRBV7-8; D gene: .; CDR3 DNA: TGTGCCAGCAGCTTAGCGCATATGGACACCGGGGAGCTGTTTTTT; CDR3 protein: CASSLAHMDTGELFF
clone size: .; CDR3 length: 14; J gene: TRBJ2-3; V gene: TRBV11-2; D gene: TRBD2; CDR3 DNA: TGTGCCAGCAGCACCTGGACTAGCGGGGGGACGCAGTATTTT; CDR3 protein: CASSTWTSGGTQYF
clone size: .; CDR3 length: 15; J gene: TRBJ1-1; V gene: TRBV18; D gene: .; CDR3 DNA: TGTGCCAGCTCACCCCCCTGGGGGGGCTCGGGTGAAGCTTTCTTT; CDR3 protein: CASSPPWGGSGEAFF
clone size: .; CDR3 length: 17; J gene: TRBJ2-3; V gene: TRBV9; D gene: .; CDR3 DNA: TGTGCCAGCAGCCCCCACTCAGGCGCGAACTCGGGAGATACGCAGTATTTT; CDR3 protein: CASSPHSGANSGDTQYF
clone size: few; CDR3 length: 14; J gene: TRBJ2-3; V gene: TRBV4-3; D gene: .; CDR3 DNA: TGCGCCAGCAGCCAGAGTCCCAGCACAGATACGCAGTATTTT; CDR3 protein: CASSQSPSTDTQYF
clone size: .; CDR3 length: 14; J gene: TRBJ2-1; V gene: TRBV12-3/TRBV12-4; D gene: .; CDR3 DNA: TGTGCCAGCAGTTCTGGGACACGTGACAATGAGCAGTTCTTC; CDR3 protein: CASSSGTRDNEQFF
clone size: few; CDR3 length: 15; J gene: TRBJ1-2; V gene: TRBV12-3/TRBV12-4; D gene: TRBD1; CDR3 DNA: TGTGCCAGCACACTGATAGACAGGGCAGGCTATGGCTACACCTTC; CDR3 protein: CASTLIDRAGYGYTF
clone size: .; CDR3 length: 11; J gene: TRBJ1-1; V gene: TRBV20-1; D gene: .; CDR3 DNA: TGCAGTGCTTATAAAGAGACTGAAGCTTTCTTT; CDR3 protein: CSAYKETEAFF
clone size: .; CDR3 length: 13; J gene: TRBJ1-5; V gene: TRBV11-2; D gene: .; CDR3 DNA: TGTGCCAGCAGCTTGGGACTAAGTCAGCCCCAGCATTTT; CDR3 protein: CASSLGLSQPQHF
clone size: .; CDR3 length: 15; J gene: TRBJ1-5; V gene: TRBV6-5; D gene: TRBD1; CDR3 DNA: TGTGCCACCCGGGGGGGACAGGGGCATAATCAGCCCCAGCATTTT; CDR3 protein: CATRGGQGHNQPQHF
clone size: .; CDR3 length: 17; J gene: TRBJ1-1; V gene: TRBV7-9; D gene: TRBD1; CDR3 DNA: TGTGCCAGCAGCTTAACCATCGGACAGGGGGCCAACACTGAAGCTTTCTTT; CDR3 protein: CASSLTIGQGANTEAFF
clone size: .; CDR3 length: 13; J gene: TRBJ1-2; V gene: TRBV11-2; D gene: TRBD1; CDR3 DNA: TGTGCCAGCAATGGACAGGGGTTGCGAGGCTACACCTTC; CDR3 protein: CASNGQGLRGYTF
clone size: once; CDR3 length: 16; J gene: TRBJ2-7; V gene: TRBV11-2; D gene: .; CDR3 DNA: TGTGCCAGCAGCCCAGACCGGGACGGTTACTCATACGAGCAGTACTTC; CDR3 protein: CASSPDRDGYSYEQYF
clone size: few; CDR3 length: 16; J gene: TRBJ2-5; V gene: TRBV7-3; D gene: TRBD1; CDR3 DNA: TGTGCCAGCAGCTCACCGGGACAGGTGAAGGGGGAGACCCAGTACTTC; CDR3 protein: CASSSPGQVKGETQYF
clone size: .; CDR3 length: 12; J gene: TRBJ2-1; V gene: TRBV20-1; D gene: .; CDR3 DNA: TGCAGTGCTAGTGTGGTATACAATGAGCAGTTCTTC; CDR3 protein: CSASVVYNEQFF
clone size: few; CDR3 length: 16; J gene: TRBJ2-5; V gene: TRBV5-1; D gene: TRBD1; CDR3 DNA: TGCGCCAGCAGCTTAGGAGGAAGGGGGCGGATAGAGACCCAGTACTTC; CDR3 protein: CASSLGGRGRIETQYF
clone size: many; CDR3 length: 13; J gene: TRBJ2-2; V gene: TRBV5-1; D gene: .; CDR3 DNA: TGCGCCAGCATAACAGAGAACACCGGGGAGCTGTTTTTT; CDR3 protein: CASITENTGELFF